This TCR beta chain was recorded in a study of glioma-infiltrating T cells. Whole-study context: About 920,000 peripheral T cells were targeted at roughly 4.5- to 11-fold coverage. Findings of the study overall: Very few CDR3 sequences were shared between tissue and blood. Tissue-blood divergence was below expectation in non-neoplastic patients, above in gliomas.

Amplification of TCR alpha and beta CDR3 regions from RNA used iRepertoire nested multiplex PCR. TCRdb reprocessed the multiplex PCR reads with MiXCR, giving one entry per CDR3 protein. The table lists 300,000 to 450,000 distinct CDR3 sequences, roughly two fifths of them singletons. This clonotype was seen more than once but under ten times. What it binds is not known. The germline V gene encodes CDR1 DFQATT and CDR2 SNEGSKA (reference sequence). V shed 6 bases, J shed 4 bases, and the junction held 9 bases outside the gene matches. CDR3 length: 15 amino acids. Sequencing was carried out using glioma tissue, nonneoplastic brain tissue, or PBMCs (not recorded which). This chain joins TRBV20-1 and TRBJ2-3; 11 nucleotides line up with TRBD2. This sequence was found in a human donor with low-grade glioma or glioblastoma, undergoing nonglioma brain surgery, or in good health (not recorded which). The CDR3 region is CSATHSGRVADTQYF. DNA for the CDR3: TGCAGTGCCACTCATAGCGGGAGGGTTGCAGATACGCAGTATTTT.